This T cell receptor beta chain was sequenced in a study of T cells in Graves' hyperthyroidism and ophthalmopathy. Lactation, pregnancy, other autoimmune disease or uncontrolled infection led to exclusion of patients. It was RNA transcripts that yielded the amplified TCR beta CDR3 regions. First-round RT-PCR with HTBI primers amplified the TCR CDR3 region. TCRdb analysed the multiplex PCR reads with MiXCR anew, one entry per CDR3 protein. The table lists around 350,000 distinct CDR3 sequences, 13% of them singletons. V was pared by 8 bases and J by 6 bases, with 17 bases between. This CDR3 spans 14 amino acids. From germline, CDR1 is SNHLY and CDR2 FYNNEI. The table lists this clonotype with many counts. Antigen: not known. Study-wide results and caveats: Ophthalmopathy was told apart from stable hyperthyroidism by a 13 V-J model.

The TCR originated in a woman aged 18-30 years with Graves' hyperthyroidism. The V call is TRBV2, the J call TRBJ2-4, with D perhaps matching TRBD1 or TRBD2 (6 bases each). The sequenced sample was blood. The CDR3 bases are TGTGCCAGCGGAGGGTCGGGGGCGGTAAACATTCAGTACTTC. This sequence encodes CASGGSGAVNIQYF.